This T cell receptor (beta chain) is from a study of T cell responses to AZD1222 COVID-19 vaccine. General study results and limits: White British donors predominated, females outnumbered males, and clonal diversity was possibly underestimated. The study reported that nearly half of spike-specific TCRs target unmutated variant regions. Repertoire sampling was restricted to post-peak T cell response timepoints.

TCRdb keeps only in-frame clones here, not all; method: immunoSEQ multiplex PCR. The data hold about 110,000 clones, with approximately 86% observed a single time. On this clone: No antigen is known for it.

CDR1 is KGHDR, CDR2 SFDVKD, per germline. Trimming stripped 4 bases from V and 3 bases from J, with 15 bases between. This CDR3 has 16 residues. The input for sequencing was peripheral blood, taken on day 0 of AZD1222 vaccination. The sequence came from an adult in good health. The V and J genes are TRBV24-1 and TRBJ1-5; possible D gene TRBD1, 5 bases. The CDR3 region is CATSDQYDRNNQPQHF. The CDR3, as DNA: TGTGCCACCAGTGACCAATATGACAGAAACAATCAGCCCCAGCATTTT.